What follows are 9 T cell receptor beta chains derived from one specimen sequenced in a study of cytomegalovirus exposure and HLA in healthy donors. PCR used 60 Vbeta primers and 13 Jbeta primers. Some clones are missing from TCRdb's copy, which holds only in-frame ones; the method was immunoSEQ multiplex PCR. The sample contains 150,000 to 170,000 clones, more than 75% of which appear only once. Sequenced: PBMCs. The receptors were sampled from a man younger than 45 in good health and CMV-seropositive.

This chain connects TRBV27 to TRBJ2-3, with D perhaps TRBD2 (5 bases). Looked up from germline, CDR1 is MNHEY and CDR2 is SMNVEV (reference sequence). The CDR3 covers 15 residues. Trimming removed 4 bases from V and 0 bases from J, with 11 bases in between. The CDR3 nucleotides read TGTGCCAGCAGTTGGAGGCTGTTTAGCACAGATACGCAGTATTTT. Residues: CASSWRLFSTDTQYF.

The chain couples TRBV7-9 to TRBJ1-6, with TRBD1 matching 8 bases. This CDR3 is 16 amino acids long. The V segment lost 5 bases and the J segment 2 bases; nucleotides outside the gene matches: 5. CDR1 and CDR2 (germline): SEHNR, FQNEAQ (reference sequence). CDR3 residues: CASSRYRGTYNSPLHF. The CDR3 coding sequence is TGTGCCAGCAGCCGTTACAGGGGGACCTATAATTCACCCCTCCACTTT.

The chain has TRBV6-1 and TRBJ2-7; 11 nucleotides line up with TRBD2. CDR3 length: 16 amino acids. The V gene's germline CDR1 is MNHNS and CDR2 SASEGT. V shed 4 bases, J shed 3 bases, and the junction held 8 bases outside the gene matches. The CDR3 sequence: CASSASLAGGRYEQYF. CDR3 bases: TGTGCCAGCAGTGCCTCCCTAGCGGGGGGCCGCTACGAGCAGTACTTC.

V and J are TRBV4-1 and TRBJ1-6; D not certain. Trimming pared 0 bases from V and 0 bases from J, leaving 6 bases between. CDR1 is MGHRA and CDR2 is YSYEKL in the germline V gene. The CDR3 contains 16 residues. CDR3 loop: CASSQDQVSYNSPLHF. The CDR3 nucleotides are TGCGCCAGCAGCCAAGATCAGGTCTCCTATAATTCACCCCTCCACTTT.

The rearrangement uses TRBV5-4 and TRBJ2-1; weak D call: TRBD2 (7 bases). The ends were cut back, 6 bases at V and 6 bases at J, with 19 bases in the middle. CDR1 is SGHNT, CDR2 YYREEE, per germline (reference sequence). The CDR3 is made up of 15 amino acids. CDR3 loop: CASTWRGGQPNEQFF. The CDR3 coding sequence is TGTGCCAGCACTTGGAGGGGGGGGCAGCCCAATGAGCAGTTCTTC.

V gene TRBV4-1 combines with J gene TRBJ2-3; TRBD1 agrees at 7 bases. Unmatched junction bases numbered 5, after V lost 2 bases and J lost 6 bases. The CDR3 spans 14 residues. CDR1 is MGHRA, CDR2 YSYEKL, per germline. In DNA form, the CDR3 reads TGCGCCAGCAGCCAACCGGACAGGTCGGATACGCAGTATTTT. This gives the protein CASSQPDRSDTQYF.

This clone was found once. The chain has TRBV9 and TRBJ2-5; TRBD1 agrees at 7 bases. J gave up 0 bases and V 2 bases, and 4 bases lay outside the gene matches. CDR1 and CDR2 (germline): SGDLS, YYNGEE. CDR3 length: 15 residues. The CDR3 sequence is CASSVFGTDQETQYF. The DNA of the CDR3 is TGTGCCAGCAGCGTTTTCGGGACAGACCAAGAGACCCAGTACTTC.

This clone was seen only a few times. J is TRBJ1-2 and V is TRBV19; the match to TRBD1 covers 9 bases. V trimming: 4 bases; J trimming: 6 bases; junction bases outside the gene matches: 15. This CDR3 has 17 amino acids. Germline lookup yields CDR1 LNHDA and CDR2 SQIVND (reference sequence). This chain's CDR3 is CASSTPLSGTGTHGYTF. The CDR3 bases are TGTGCCAGTAGTACACCCCTCTCCGGGACAGGGACTCATGGCTACACCTTC.

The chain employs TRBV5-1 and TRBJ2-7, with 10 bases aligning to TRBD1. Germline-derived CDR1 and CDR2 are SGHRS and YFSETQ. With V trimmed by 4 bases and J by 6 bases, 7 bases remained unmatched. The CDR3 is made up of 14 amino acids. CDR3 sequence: CASSLNGQGGEQYF. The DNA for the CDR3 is TGCGCCAGCAGCCTCAACGGACAGGGGGGCGAGCAGTACTTC.